Following are 10 T cell receptor beta chains from one sample sequenced in a study of CD8+ T cells in alopecia areata. Sequencing used cDNA as its template, made by extracting RNA and reverse transcribing it. Produced via immunoSEQ multiplex PCR; TCRdb's table is partial and in-frame only. The profile covers roughly 260,000 clones, none occurring a single time. Markers used for sorting pooled cutaneous lymph node cells were CD4, CD8alpha, NKG2D, NKG2ACE and others. The sequenced sample was CD4+ T cells sorted from a lymph node. The receptors stem from a C3H/HeJ mouse with alopecia areata. The MHC haplotype recorded for the strain is H2-k.

The sample holds many counts of this clone. Gene names refer to mouse genes. The CDR3 goes on 4 residues after the read ends, and that part is filled in from the germline J gene. The same CDR3 can be traced to other DNA sequences in this sample. The rearrangement uses TRBV13-3 and TRBJ1-1; D may be TRBD1 (6 bases). Germline CDR1 is NNHDY and CDR2 is SYVADS. The CDR3 is 13 residues long. The V and J ends lost 2 bases and 3 bases respectively, with 8 bases between them. The CDR3 region is CASSDRGDTEVFF. Partial CDR3 DNA: TGTGCCAGCAGTGACAGGGGTGACACA.

Regarding this clone: These gene names are mouse names. The observed sequence ends 4 residues before the CDR3 terminus, with the missing tail filled in from the germline J gene. Other DNA sequences in this sample translate to the same CDR3. The chain has TRBV13-1 and TRBJ2-3; possibly TRBD1 for D (6 bases). CDR1 and CDR2 from the germline V gene are NSHNY and SYGAGN. The CDR3 extends over 15 amino acids. The ends were cut back, 0 bases at V and 1 base at J, with 9 bases in the middle. CDR3 in amino acids: CASSDAQGGAETLYF. Incomplete CDR3 DNA: TGTGCCAGCAGTGATGCACAGGGTGGTGCAGAA.

For this clone: Gene names are mouse gene names. The read terminates 4 residues before the CDR3 end, so the remaining end is supplied by the germline J gene. The identical CDR3 is also encoded by other nucleotide sequences in the sample. The chain employs TRBV13-2 and TRBJ2-3; a possible D gene is TRBD1 (7 bases). CDR3 size: 16 residues. Germline lookup yields CDR1 NNHNN and CDR2 SYGAGS (reference sequence). V was clipped by 0 bases and J by 0 bases, with 11 bases between them. CDR3 amino acids: CASGDARGPSAETLYF. CDR3 bases read: TGTGCCAGCGGTGATGCAAGGGGGCCTAGTGCAGAA.

This clone was seen more than once but under ten times. Any gene name here is a mouse gene name. The read finishes 4 residues shy of the CDR3 end, and the germline J gene is used to complete it. J is TRBJ2-3 and V is TRBV1; 9 nucleotides match TRBD1. The V and J ends lost 0 bases and 3 bases, in that order; junction bases with no gene match: 4. Germline V gene sequence: CDR1 NSQYPW, CDR2 LRSPGD (reference sequence). This CDR3 contains 16 residues. Incomplete CDR3 DNA: TGCACCTGCAGTGCAGATTTTGGGACAGGGGCAGAA. Its protein is CTCSADFGTGAE. The whole CDR3 sequence is CTCSADFGTGAETLYF.

A word on this clone: Germline and genes here are mouse. The read falls 4 residues short of the CDR3 end, and the missing part is taken from the germline J gene. Other DNA sequences of this sample code for an identical CDR3. V gene TRBV19 combines with J gene TRBJ1-2; 7 bases are shared with TRBD1. Germline CDR1 FNHDT, CDR2 SITEND (reference sequence). The CDR3 covers 14 residues. The junction had 1 base not matched to a gene; V was cut back by 2 bases and J by 0 bases. The sequenced part of the CDR3 DNA is TGTGCCAGCAGTATCACAGGGGCAAACTCC. It is translated as CASSITGANS. In full, the CDR3 reads CASSITGANSDYTF.

Worth noting for this clone: Genes here carry mouse names. The observed sequence ends 4 residues before the CDR3 terminus, with the missing tail filled in from the germline J gene. The chain combines TRBV13-1 with TRBJ2-1; 10 bases agree with TRBD1. This CDR3 region has 13 residues. Per germline, CDR1 NSHNY and CDR2 SYGAGN. This chain's CDR3 is CASSGGQGAEQFF. The sequenced CDR3 bases are TGTGCCAGCAGTGGGGGACAGGGGGCT.

Concerning this clone: All gene names here are mouse names. The read falls 3 residues short of the CDR3 end, and the missing part is taken from the germline J gene. The chain employs TRBV1 and TRBJ1-6, with 7 bases identical to TRBD1. TRBJ1-6 is assigned to the ORF class and has an uncertain function. The CDR3 has 15 residues. CDR1 and CDR2 (germline): NSQYPW, LRSPGD (reference sequence). The V and J ends lost 3 bases and 5 bases, in that order; junction bases with no gene match: 4. The covered CDR3 bases are TGCACCTGCAGTGCCGGGGACAGACATAATTCGCCC. Protein: CTCSAGDRHNSP. The whole CDR3 is CTCSAGDRHNSPLYF.

This clone was observed a handful of times. Gene names and germline match the mouse. The read is 4 residues too short to cover the CDR3 end, so that end is filled in from the germline J gene. V is TRBV1 and J is TRBJ2-5; D is possibly TRBD2 (6 bases). The CDR3 is 14 amino acids. The germline gives CDR1 NSQYPW, CDR2 LRSPGD (reference sequence). CDR3 protein: CTCSAAGVEDTQYF. CDR3 DNA (partial): TGCACCTGCAGTGCAGCTGGGGTAGAGGAC.

As for this clone: The gene names here belong to mouse. The read ends 4 residues before the CDR3 terminus; that terminus is restored from the germline J gene. The same CDR3 also results from other DNA sequences found in this sample. J is TRBJ2-2 and V is TRBV1, with TRBD2 matching over 8 bases. Germline CDR1 and CDR2: NSQYPW and LRSPGD (reference sequence). The CDR3 spans 14 residues. The V and J ends lost 0 bases and 6 bases, in that order; junction bases with no gene match: 0. CDR3 sequence reads: CTCSAEGGPGQLYF. The covered CDR3 bases are TGCACCTGCAGTGCAGAGGGGGGGCCCGGG.

This clone has a handful of counts. Mouse gene names apply. CDR3 residues: CASSPLGSYAEQFF. The CDR3 bases that were read are TGTGCCAGCAGCCCCCTGGGGAGCTATGCT. The chain couples TRBV5 to TRBJ2-1; D might be TRBD2 (6 bases). The read ends 4 residues shy of where the CDR3 ends; the end is completed using the germline J gene. The CDR3 loop spans 14 amino acids. Trimming took 4 bases from V and 3 from J, leaving 10 bases between them. Germline V CDR1 and CDR2: LGHNA, YNLKQL (reference sequence).